The source of this TCR delta chain is a study of gamma-delta T cells after stem cell transplantation. This clone was seen only a few times. The protein held in TCRdb is that of a much larger clone and does not match this DNA's translation at residue 8, likely because of a read error; the protein shown is translated from the DNA. TCRdb re-called the RT-PCR reads with CATT. Of approximately 1,500 delta-chain clones detected, 14% appear once; the ten largest clones hold 25%. This CDR3 contains 18 residues. Germline V gene sequence: CDR1 GEAIGNYY, CDR2 EKD. With 3 bases clipped from V and 2 bases from J, the junction kept 8 bases outside the gene matches.

The TCR comes from a human donor. It is not recorded whose cells these are; they may come from a transplant donor. The specimen sequenced was gamma-delta T cells. The rearrangement links TRDV2 to TRDJ3, with 8 bases fitting TRDD3. CDR3 coding DNA: TGTGCCTGTGACGTCCTGGGGGAAACGGCCTGGGACACCCGACAGATGTTTTTC. It translates to CACDVLGETAWDTRQMFF.